Reported below is one TCR beta chain. Repertoires were generated with immunoSEQ multiplex PCR, while TCRdb's copy carries only in-frame clones and drops some. The table shows about 130,000 clones, with about nine tenths occurring only once. This entry comes from a study of control samples from healthy donors and cancer patients. The V segment lost 6 bases and the J segment 6 bases; nucleotides outside the gene matches: 6. In germline, CDR1 is ENHRY, CDR2 SYGVKD. The CDR3 is made up of 15 amino acids. The chain carries TRBV10-3 and TRBJ2-2, with TRBD1 matching over 11 bases. The sample was blood. The receptor comes from a young man in good health. CDR3 nucleotides: TGTGCCATCAGGGGGGACAGGGGGTACGCCGGGGAGCTGTTTTTT. It encodes CAIRGDRGYAGELFF.